This T cell receptor (beta chain) emerged from a study of T cell changes during pregnancy in multiple sclerosis. Profiled with immunoSEQ multiplex PCR; TCRdb holds only in-frame clones, not every one. The sample yields tens of thousands of clones, 85% to 95% seen once. The V gene's germline CDR1 is PRHDT and CDR2 FYEKMQ (reference sequence). CDR3 length: 15 amino acids. Trimming cost V 2 bases and J 6 bases; bases outside gene matches: 4. The V call is TRBV13, the J call TRBJ2-1; 10 nucleotides match TRBD2. This specimen consisted of peripheral blood, obtained in the third trimester of pregnancy. This clonotype originated in a female donor with multiple sclerosis, enrolled in a pregnancy study. CDR3: CASSLRASGGNEQFF. In DNA form, the CDR3 reads TGTGCCAGCAGCTTAAGGGCTAGCGGGGGCAATGAGCAGTTCTTC.